Below are 27 T cell receptor beta chains sequenced from a single sample in a study of response to subunit inactivated influenza vaccine (dated by TCRdb to about 2018). The receptor library was made with RT-PCR. These reads were obtained on an Illumina HiSeq 2500. TCRdb ran its own pipeline on the public reads, namely fastp trimming at Q25 and MiXCR clone calling, and kept in-frame beta chains. Every entry covers one CDR3 protein and lists the most common genes and DNA from its rows. The sample data list almost 600,000 distinct CDR3 sequences, and roughly 15% of these were observed just once. Roughly 10% of the sample lies in the top ten. The sample here was PBMCs from blood, taken 11 to 12 days after vaccination. Receptors were obtained from a man in his fifties or sixties who received an inactivated influenza vaccine. Donor details come from another sample of the same person, matched by shared clones.

This clonotype was counted only a few times. This sequence joins TRBV6-5 and TRBJ1-3; 7 bases agree with TRBD1. Germline CDR1 reads MNHEY; CDR2 reads SVGAGI. Trimming at V came to 0 bases and at J to 5 bases, leaving 13 bases not matched to a gene. The CDR3 sequence is 18 residues long. The DNA of the CDR3 is TGTGCCAGCAGTTACTCGGGGGCCCGCCAGGGGGTTAGAAACACCATATATTTT. This gives the protein CASSYSGARQGVRNTIYF.

In its sample, this clonotype was seen many times. This rearrangement joins TRBV12-3 or TRBV12-4 to TRBJ2-5; D possibly corresponds to TRBD2 (6 bases). There are 14 residues in the CDR3. Trimming stripped 6 bases from V and 3 bases from J, with 14 bases between. CDR3 region: CASRSGLQEETQYF. In DNA form, the CDR3 reads TGTGCCAGCAGGTCGGGACTCCAAGAAGAGACCCAGTACTTC.

The chain links TRBV5-1 to TRBJ2-3; D is uncertain. Trimming took off 0 bases at V and 0 bases at J, with 8 bases between the two ends. Looked up from germline, CDR1 is SGHRS and CDR2 is YFSETQ. There are 15 residues in the CDR3. CDR3 DNA sequence: TGCGCCAGCAGCTTGGCCCGAGACAGCACAGATACGCAGTATTTT. Its translation is CASSLARDSTDTQYF.

The J gene is TRBJ2-2, the V gene TRBV6-2 or TRBV6-3; TRBD2 might be the D (5 bases). The germline V and J ends were trimmed by 0 bases and 6 bases, with 11 bases remaining between them. Per germline, CDR1 MNHEY and CDR2 SVGEGT. This CDR3 has 15 amino acids. CDR3 amino acids: CASSYSEARPGELFF. CDR3 coding DNA: TGTGCCAGCAGTTACTCGGAGGCTCGTCCCGGGGAGCTGTTTTTT.

This chain joins TRBV5-1 and TRBJ1-5; D call uncertain. CDR3 length: 14 residues. Germline assignment: CDR1 SGHRS and CDR2 YFSETQ. Trimming removed 0 bases from V and 6 bases from J, with 10 bases in between. The CDR3, as DNA: TGCGCCAGCAGCTTGGACTTCCCCGGTCAGCCCCAGCATTTT. It translates to CASSLDFPGQPQHF.

The chain combines TRBV11-2 with TRBJ2-5; D unresolved. This CDR3 has 13 residues. The V end was cut by 0 bases, the J end by 3 bases, with 5 bases between. In germline, CDR1 is SGHAT, CDR2 FQNNGV. CDR3 coding DNA: TGTGCCAGCAGCTTAGAACCCAAAGAGACCCAGTACTTC. Amino acids: CASSLEPKETQYF.

Ten or more counts support this clonotype. The chain joins TRBV4-1 to TRBJ1-5; the D is unclear. The germline CDR1 and CDR2 sequences are MGHRA and YSYEKL. V was shortened by 1 base and J by 4 bases, with 5 bases between the two germline ends. This CDR3 is built from 13 residues. CDR3: CASSQVQNQPQHF. The CDR3 DNA reads TGCGCCAGCAGCCAAGTACAAAATCAGCCCCAGCATTTT.

This chain connects TRBV7-2 to TRBJ2-7; D not certain. The CDR3 length is 14 residues. Germline V gene lookup returns CDR1 SGHTA and CDR2 FQGNSA. The V gene lost 0 bases and the J gene lost 4 bases, with 10 bases spanning the gap. CDR3 nucleotide sequence: TGTGCCAGCAGCTTAGCGCGCGACGGGTACGAGCAGTACTTC. Protein product: CASSLARDGYEQYF.

This clonotype has a handful of counts. The chain uses TRBV12-3 or TRBV12-4 and TRBJ2-1, with 11 bases identical to TRBD2. Trimming cost V 7 bases and J 5 bases; bases outside gene matches: 4. CDR3 length equals 14 residues. CDR3: CASKGTSGHNEQFF. Here the CDR3 DNA reads TGTGCCAGCAAAGGGACTAGCGGCCACAATGAGCAGTTCTTC.

The chain combines TRBV7-2 with TRBJ2-1, with TRBD2 matching over 7 bases. The CDR3 totals 14 residues. Germline values: CDR1 SGHTA, CDR2 FQGNSA. With 2 bases clipped from V and 8 bases from J, the junction kept 6 bases outside the gene matches. This CDR3 reads CASSLLLGGDEQFF. The CDR3 DNA reads as TGTGCCAGCAGCTTATTGTTGGGAGGGGATGAGCAGTTCTTC.

The V gene is TRBV24-1, the J gene TRBJ2-7; D possibly matches TRBD1 or TRBD2 (6 bases each). CDR1 is KGHDR, CDR2 SFDVKD, per germline. V lost 4 bases and J lost 3, with 15 bases in between. This CDR3 comprises 15 residues. CDR3 nucleotide sequence: TGTGCCACCAGTGACGGGACCAGGGGAGGCTACGAGCAGTACTTC. Its translation: CATSDGTRGGYEQYF.

This clonotype occurred a few times. The rearrangement uses TRBV20-1 and TRBJ2-7; TRBD2 aligns across 11 bases. V lost 4 bases to trimming and J lost 12 bases; unmatched junction nucleotides: 14. CDR3 length: 14 residues. CDR1 is DFQATT and CDR2 is SNEGSKA in the germline V gene (reference sequence). DNA for the CDR3: TGCAGTGCTACCACACTAGCGGGAGATTCTTTACCGTACTTC. It yields the protein CSATTLAGDSLPYF.

This clonotype was picked up a small number of times. The rearrangement uses TRBV24-1 and TRBJ2-5; D may be TRBD1 or TRBD2 (5 bases each). V lost 10 bases and J lost 5, with 22 bases in between. The germline V gene encodes CDR1 KGHDR and CDR2 SFDVKD. This CDR3 has 15 amino acids. The CDR3 DNA is TGTGCCACGTCTTTCGGGAAGGGTGGGACGGAGACCCAGTACTTC. Translated, it gives CATSFGKGGTETQYF.

This chain connects TRBV6-1 to TRBJ2-7, with no clear D. The germline V gene has CDR1 MNHNS and CDR2 SASEGT. V lost 4 bases and J 7 bases, leaving 11 bases between the germline ends. CDR3 length: 12 amino acids. The DNA of the CDR3 is TGTGCCAGCAGTGTGTCGTTGGGGGAGCAGTACTTC. Encoded protein: CASSVSLGEQYF.

This clonotype was observed a handful of times. The chain combines TRBV5-1 with TRBJ2-5; D is possibly TRBD1 (5 bases). Germline CDR1 is SGHRS and CDR2 is YFSETQ. The ends were cut back, 0 bases at V and 3 bases at J, with 12 bases in the middle. This CDR3 contains 15 residues. Here the CDR3 DNA reads TGCGCCAGCAGCTTGGGGGGCAGGGAAGAAGAGACCCAGTACTTC. It specifies CASSLGGREEETQYF.

This clonotype was counted between two and nine times. This chain connects TRBV9 to TRBJ2-7; the D gene is possibly TRBD2 (6 bases). The V end lost 0 bases, the J end lost 2 bases, and 15 bases lay between the germline ends. The length of the CDR3 is 16 residues. Germline loops: CDR1 SGDLS, CDR2 YYNGEE. In DNA, the CDR3 is TGTGCCAGCAGCGTAGGAGGGCGGGGCGCAACCTACGAGCAGTACTTC. Residues: CASSVGGRGATYEQYF.

This clonotype turned up a few times. The chain carries TRBV5-1 and TRBJ2-1; D is ambiguous. Trimming stripped 0 bases from V and 4 bases from J, with 11 bases between. The CDR3 has 15 residues. Germline V CDR1 and CDR2: SGHRS, YFSETQ. The CDR3 DNA sequence: TGCGCCAGCAGCTTGGATGGTGTAGGGTACAATGAGCAGTTCTTC. This gives the protein CASSLDGVGYNEQFF.

This clonotype occurred a few times. V gene TRBV19 combines with J gene TRBJ2-1; D gene ambiguous. The CDR3 covers 14 residues. The V gene's germline CDR1 is LNHDA and CDR2 SQIVND (reference sequence). V gave up 4 bases and J gave up 10 bases, with 17 bases separating them. CDR3 nucleotides: TGTGCCAGTAGTACCGGGTCCCTGGCGAGGGAGCAGTTCTTC. It specifies CASSTGSLAREQFF.

This clonotype was recorded a few times. The chain combines TRBV9 with TRBJ2-3; 11 positions match TRBD1. V shed 3 bases and J 1 base; nucleotides not matched to a gene: 4. Germline V gives CDR1 SGDLS, CDR2 YYNGEE. CDR3 length equals 16 residues. Here the CDR3 reads CASSGGQGVGTDTQYF. CDR3 bases: TGTGCCAGCAGCGGGGGACAGGGGGTCGGCACAGATACGCAGTATTTT.

The gene calls are TRBV18 and TRBJ2-2; perhaps TRBD2 as D (6 bases). V lost 2 bases, J lost 3 bases, and 10 bases lay in between. Germline loops: CDR1 KGHSH, CDR2 LQKENI. This CDR3 contains 15 residues. The CDR3 region is CASSPTGRYTGELFF. CDR3 nucleotides: TGTGCCAGCTCACCAACCGGGAGATACACCGGGGAGCTGTTTTTT.

The rearrangement links TRBV20-1 to TRBJ2-2; 9 bases are a match to TRBD2. The germline CDR1 and CDR2 sequences are DFQATT and SNEGSKA (reference sequence). This CDR3 has 14 residues. The junction had 5 bases not matched to a gene; V was cut back by 3 bases and J by 6 bases. As DNA, the CDR3 is TGCAGTGCTAGGGGGACTAGCCGGTCCGGGGAGCTGTTTTTT. Its translation: CSARGTSRSGELFF.

This clonotype occurred a few times. The chain carries TRBV11-2 and TRBJ2-5; TRBD1 or TRBD2 may be the D gene (5 bases each). CDR1 and CDR2 from the germline V gene are SGHAT and FQNNGV. Trimming shortened V by 3 bases and J by 5 bases, and 16 bases separated the two germline ends. The CDR3 contains 15 residues. This CDR3 reads CASSLRGWWRETQYF. Here the CDR3 DNA reads TGTGCCAGCAGCTTGAGGGGCTGGTGGAGGGAGACCCAGTACTTC.

This clonotype was found once. This chain uses TRBV10-3 with TRBJ2-1; no firm D call. CDR1 ENHRY and CDR2 SYGVKD come from the germline V gene. V was shortened by 3 bases and J by 9 bases, with 9 bases between the two germline ends. The CDR3 has 12 residues. The CDR3 loop reads CAISDSYSEQFF. CDR3 nucleotide sequence: TGTGCCATCAGTGATTCGTACTCTGAGCAGTTCTTC.

This chain connects TRBV2 to TRBJ2-2; the match to TRBD2 covers 7 bases. Looked up from germline, CDR1 is SNHLY and CDR2 is FYNNEI. CDR3 length equals 16 residues. The J segment lost 6 bases and the V segment lost 1 base, leaving 8 bases of the junction unmatched. This CDR3 reads CASSEEPSGQAGELFF. The CDR3, as DNA: TGTGCCAGCAGTGAAGAACCTAGCGGTCAGGCCGGGGAGCTGTTTTTT.

This clonotype was picked up many times. The chain carries TRBV6-2 or TRBV6-3 and TRBJ2-3, with TRBD2 matching over 7 bases. J gave up 0 bases and V 7 bases, and 10 bases lay outside the gene matches. Germline V gene lookup returns CDR1 MNHEY and CDR2 SVGEGT. There are 16 residues in the CDR3. In nucleotides, the CDR3 is TGTGCCAGCACCCCGTGGACTAGAGACAGCACAGATACGCAGTATTTT. Protein product: CASTPWTRDSTDTQYF.

The CDR3, as DNA: TGTGCCAGCAGACCTTTACTAGCGGGGGGGAACAATGAGCAGTTCTTC. It yields the protein CASRPLLAGGNNEQFF. The gene calls are TRBV5-5 and TRBJ2-1; 13 bases fit TRBD2. Germline trimming cut 5 bases from V and 5 bases from J; bases unmatched to any gene: 7. CDR1 is SGHKS and CDR2 is YYEKEE in the germline V gene (reference sequence). CDR3 length: 16 residues.

This sequence joins TRBV5-1 and TRBJ2-1; 10 bases align to TRBD2. This CDR3 is 14 amino acids long. CDR1 and CDR2 from the germline V gene are SGHRS and YFSETQ. V lost 0 bases to trimming and J lost 16 bases; unmatched junction nucleotides: 10. The CDR3 sequence: CASSLEPSGSSEFF. CDR3 DNA: TGCGCCAGCAGCTTGGAGCCTAGCGGGAGTAGTGAATTCTTC.